The 19 T cell receptor beta chains in this list originate from one sample, sequenced in a study of blood T cell repertoires in COVID-19. This table comes from immunoSEQ multiplex PCR, and its TCRdb copy is limited to in-frame clones, with some not included. The data show under 200,000 clones, roughly 82% seen once. Sequenced material: peripheral blood. These TCRs come from an older woman with COVID-19, enrolled during active disease.

This clone was observed a few times. This sequence joins TRBV6-6 and TRBJ1-2; 9 nucleotides match TRBD1. This CDR3 has 15 amino acids. Trimming took 3 bases from V and 7 from J; bases not matched to a gene: 9. Germline V gives CDR1 MNHNY, CDR2 SVGAGI (reference sequence). CDR3 DNA: TGTGCCAGCAGTTATTCCCGGACAGGGGATGGTGGCTACACCTTC. Encoded protein: CASSYSRTGDGGYTF.

The chain employs TRBV7-9 and TRBJ2-5; no clear D gene. From germline, CDR1 is SEHNR and CDR2 FQNEAQ (reference sequence). This CDR3 contains 13 residues. V was pared by 3 bases and J by 8 bases, with 13 bases between. The CDR3 region is CASSLWSPGTQYF. CDR3 nucleotides: TGTGCCAGCAGCTTGTGGAGCCCCGGCACCCAGTACTTC.

The V gene is TRBV27, the J gene TRBJ1-2; possibly TRBD1 for D (5 bases). Per the germline V gene, CDR1 is MNHEY and CDR2 is SMNVEV (reference sequence). The V end lost 8 bases, the J end lost 2 bases, and 15 bases lay between the germline ends. This CDR3 region has 14 residues. CDR3 sequence reads: CASGQRTPNYGYTF. Written as DNA, the CDR3 is TGTGCCAGCGGCCAACGGACACCGAACTATGGCTACACCTTC.

This chain links TRBV29-1 with TRBJ2-1, with 7 bases identical to TRBD2. This CDR3 comprises 14 residues. With V trimmed by 5 bases and J by 8 bases, 12 bases remained unmatched. The germline CDR1 and CDR2 sequences are SQVTM and ANQGSEA. The CDR3 sequence: CSVWGEGARDEQFF. The CDR3 nucleotides are TGCAGCGTTTGGGGGGAGGGCGCGCGCGATGAGCAGTTCTTC.

This clone has only a few counts. This chain's CDR3 is CASSYDVAGAGETQYF. CDR3 nucleotides: TGTGCCAGCAGTTACGACGTAGCGGGAGCCGGAGAGACCCAGTACTTC. The genes are TRBV6-6 and TRBJ2-5; 9 positions match TRBD2. The junction had 8 bases not matched to a gene; V was cut back by 2 bases and J by 4 bases. From germline, CDR1 is MNHNY and CDR2 SVGAGI (reference sequence). The CDR3 has 16 residues.

The genes are TRBV18 and TRBJ1-5, with 7 nucleotides matching TRBD1. The germline CDR1 and CDR2 sequences are KGHSH and LQKENI. The J segment lost 5 bases and the V segment lost 4 bases, leaving 8 bases of the junction unmatched. The length of the CDR3 is 15 residues. The CDR3 region is CASSRIGGADQPQHF. CDR3 sequence (DNA): TGTGCCAGCTCACGGATAGGGGGCGCAGATCAGCCCCAGCATTTT.

The J gene is TRBJ1-2, the V gene TRBV7-3; TRBD1 matches at 9 bases. Germline lookup yields CDR1 SGHTA and CDR2 FQGTGA. Trimming at V came to 5 bases and at J to 8 bases, leaving 6 bases not matched to a gene. The CDR3 extends over 13 amino acids. This chain's CDR3 is CASSGGTGNGYTF. CDR3 coding DNA: TGTGCCAGCAGCGGTGGGACAGGGAACGGCTACACCTTC.

This rearrangement joins TRBV6-5 to TRBJ1-2; 9 bases agree with TRBD1. This CDR3 region has 15 residues. Germline loops: CDR1 MNHEY, CDR2 SVGAGI. V was pared by 7 bases and J by 2 bases, with 8 bases of the junction left unmatched. This CDR3 is CASTARDRENYGYTF. The CDR3 coding sequence is TGTGCCAGCACGGCCCGGGACAGGGAGAACTATGGCTACACCTTC.

In DNA, the CDR3 is TGTGCCAGTAGTAACCCGGGACTAGCGGGAGGGAATGAGCAGTTCTTC. Translated, it gives CASSNPGLAGGNEQFF. The chain is built from TRBV19 and TRBJ2-1; TRBD2 agrees at 16 bases. Germline V lookup: CDR1 LNHDA, CDR2 SQIVND (reference sequence). The length of the CDR3 is 16 residues. Trimming at V came to 4 bases and at J to 7 bases, leaving 4 bases not matched to a gene.

This clone was seen a single time. The rearrangement joins TRBV19 to TRBJ2-3; 7 nucleotides agree with TRBD2. CDR1 and CDR2 from the germline V gene are LNHDA and SQIVND (reference sequence). The CDR3 extends over 15 amino acids. J lost 0 bases, V lost 6 bases, and 6 bases had no gene match. The CDR3 here is CASSMASGSTDTQYF. The CDR3 bases are TGTGCCAGTAGCATGGCTAGCGGAAGCACAGATACGCAGTATTTT.

The chain recombines TRBV10-3 with TRBJ2-1, with 7 bases identical to TRBD1. The CDR3 covers 15 residues. CDR1 is ENHRY and CDR2 is SYGVKD in the germline V gene. V dropped 4 bases and J dropped 5; count of bases not matched to a gene: 8. The CDR3 here is CAISARDRTDNEQFF. CDR3 coding DNA: TGTGCCATCAGTGCTAGGGACAGAACCGACAATGAGCAGTTCTTC.

This sequence joins TRBV5-5 and TRBJ1-6; D is ambiguous. Germline values: CDR1 SGHKS, CDR2 YYEKEE (reference sequence). V gave up 1 base and J gave up 3 bases, with 8 bases separating them. The CDR3 extends over 15 amino acids. CDR3 residues: CASSLRTSYNSPLHF. CDR3 coding DNA: TGTGCCAGCAGCTTGCGCACCAGCTATAATTCACCCCTCCACTTT.

The CDR3: CASRAGGRHSYEQYF. The DNA for the CDR3 is TGTGCCAGCAGGGCGGGCGGGAGGCACTCCTACGAGCAGTACTTC. The V and J genes are TRBV27 and TRBJ2-7; 8 nucleotides agree with TRBD2. Germline V gene sequence: CDR1 MNHEY, CDR2 SMNVEV (reference sequence). The trim removed 6 bases at V and 0 bases at J, leaving 7 bases unmatched. CDR3 length: 15 amino acids.

This chain connects TRBV28 to TRBJ1-1; D possibly corresponds to TRBD1 (6 bases). This CDR3 has 12 residues. The germline V gene has CDR1 MDHEN and CDR2 SYDVKM. V lost 4 bases and J lost 6, with 9 bases in between. Here the CDR3 reads CASSSQGPEAFF. For the CDR3, the DNA is TGTGCCAGCAGTTCACAGGGTCCTGAAGCTTTCTTT. Full variable domain (outside the CDR3, taken from reference TRBV28 and TRBJ1-1): DVKVTQSSRYLVKRTGEKVFLECVQDMDHENMFWYRQDPGLGLRLIYFSYDVKMKEKGDIPEGYSVSREKKERFSLILESASTNQTSMYLCASSSQGPEAFFGQGTRLTVV.

The chain carries TRBV19 and TRBJ2-2, with TRBD1 identical over 8 bases. With 8 bases clipped from V and 3 bases from J, the junction kept 5 bases outside the gene matches. Germline values: CDR1 LNHDA, CDR2 SQIVND (reference sequence). This CDR3 has 14 amino acids. This chain's CDR3 is CASSQGADTGELFF. CDR3 nucleotides: TGTGCCAGTTCCCAGGGGGCGGACACCGGGGAGCTGTTTTTT.

This clone was recorded only once. The chain employs TRBV9 and TRBJ2-3; D is possibly TRBD1 (5 bases). This CDR3 comprises 15 residues. V dropped 3 bases and J dropped 0 bases, with 11 bases sitting between them. Germline-derived CDR1 and CDR2 are SGDLS and YYNGEE. In nucleotides, the CDR3 is TGTGCCAGCAGCGCGACAGTCTTTAGCACAGATACGCAGTATTTT. This sequence encodes CASSATVFSTDTQYF.

The chain links TRBV2 to TRBJ1-3; the match to TRBD1 covers 8 bases. From germline, CDR1 is SNHLY and CDR2 FYNNEI. This CDR3 is built from 14 residues. The V gene end was trimmed by 6 bases and the J gene end by 7 bases; junction bases not matched to a gene: 8. The CDR3 sequence: CASSRDRPVNTIYF. The CDR3 DNA reads TGTGCCAGCAGCCGGGACAGGCCTGTCAACACCATATATTTT.

This clone appeared a single time. The chain uses TRBV11-1 and TRBJ2-1; no clear D. The V and J ends lost 1 base and 0 bases respectively, with 10 bases between them. The germline V gene has CDR1 SGHAT and CDR2 FQDESV (reference sequence). The CDR3 length is 16 residues. CDR3 sequence (DNA): TGTGCCAGCAGCTTAGGGGCCAGAAGCTCCTACAATGAGCAGTTCTTC. This encodes CASSLGARSSYNEQFF.

The chain joins TRBV7-8 to TRBJ1-1, with a possible D match to TRBD1 (6 bases). The CDR3 is 14 residues long. V lost 4 bases and J lost 2, with 11 bases in between. The germline V gene has CDR1 SGHVS and CDR2 FQNEAQ. In DNA, the CDR3 is TGTGCCAGCAGCTATACGGACAGAAACACTGAAGCTTTCTTT. Encoded protein: CASSYTDRNTEAFF.